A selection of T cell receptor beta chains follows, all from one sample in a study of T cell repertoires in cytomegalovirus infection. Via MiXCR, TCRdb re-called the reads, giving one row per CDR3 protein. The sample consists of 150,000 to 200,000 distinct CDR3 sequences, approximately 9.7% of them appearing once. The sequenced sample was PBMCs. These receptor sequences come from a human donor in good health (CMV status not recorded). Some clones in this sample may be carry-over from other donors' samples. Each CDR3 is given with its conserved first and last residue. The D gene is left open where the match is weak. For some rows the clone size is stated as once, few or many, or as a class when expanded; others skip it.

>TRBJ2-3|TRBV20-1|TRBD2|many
TGCAGTACGGCGAGGGGACCTAGCGGGACCTCAGATACGCAGTATTTT
CSTARGPSGTSDTQYF
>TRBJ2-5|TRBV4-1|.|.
TGCGCCAGCAGCACCGGGCACCCCAACGCCGGGGAGACCCAGTACTTC
CASSTGHPNAGETQYF
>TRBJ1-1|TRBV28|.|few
TGTGCCAGCATGGGGGGAAACAAGAACACTGAAGCTTTCTTT
CASMGGNKNTEAFF
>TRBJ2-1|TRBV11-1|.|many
TGTGCCAGCAGTTCGGGCCTTTCTACCTACAATGAGCAGTTCTTC
CASSSGLSTYNEQFF
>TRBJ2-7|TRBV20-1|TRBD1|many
TGCAGTGCTGTCAAGCCGGGACAGGGGAGACTCGAGCAGTACTTC
CSAVKPGQGRLEQYF
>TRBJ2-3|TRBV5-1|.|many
TGCGCCAGCACCGTATTTCTTGGGGACACAGATACGCAGTATTTT
CASTVFLGDTDTQYF
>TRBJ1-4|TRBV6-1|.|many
TGTGCCAGCAGTGAATTCGGGGTCTCAAATGAAAAACTGTTTTTT
CASSEFGVSNEKLFF
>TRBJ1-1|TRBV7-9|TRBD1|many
TGTGCCAGCAGCTTAGAGACAGGGGCCACTGAAGCTTTCTTT
CASSLETGATEAFF
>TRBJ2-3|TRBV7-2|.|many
TGTGCCAGCAGCTTCGACCGGCCGCCGTATTTT
CASSFDRPPYF
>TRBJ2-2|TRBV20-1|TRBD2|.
TGCAGTGCAGCCGGGACTAGCAGGACCGGGGAGCTGTTTTTT
CSAAGTSRTGELFF
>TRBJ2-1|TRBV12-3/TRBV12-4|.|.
TGTGCCAGCAGTATACGACGGGGCAACTCCTACAATGAGCAGTTCTTC
CASSIRRGNSYNEQFF
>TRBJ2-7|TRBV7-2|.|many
TGTGCCAGCAGCTTAGGCGCCGGGGGTCTCTACGAGCAGTACTTC
CASSLGAGGLYEQYF
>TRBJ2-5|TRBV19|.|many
TGTGCCAGTAGTGTCGACAGGAAAGAGACCCAGTACTTC
CASSVDRKETQYF
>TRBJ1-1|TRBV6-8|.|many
TGTGCCAGCAGAGCTAGACAAAACACTGAAGCTTTCTTT
CASRARQNTEAFF
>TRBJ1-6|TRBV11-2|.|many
TGTGCCAGCAGCTTAGGGGGCAGTAGTAGTTCACCCCTCCACTTT
CASSLGGSSSSPLHF
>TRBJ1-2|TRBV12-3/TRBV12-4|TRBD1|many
TGTGCCAGCAGTTTAGGGACAGGGGTAGGCGACTATGGCTACACCTTC
CASSLGTGVGDYGYTF
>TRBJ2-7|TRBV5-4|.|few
TGTGCCAGCAGCTTGAGCGGACCCTCTGACGAGCAGTACTTC
CASSLSGPSDEQYF
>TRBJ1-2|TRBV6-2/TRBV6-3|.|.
TGTGCCAGCAGTGAGGATGGGACCGAAACCTATGGCTACACCTTC
CASSEDGTETYGYTF
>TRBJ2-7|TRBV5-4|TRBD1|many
TGTGCCACCTCACCGGGACAGGGAGACGAGCAGTACTTC
CATSPGQGDEQYF
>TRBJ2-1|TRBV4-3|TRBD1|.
TGCGCCAGCAGCCGACGAGATACAGGGGCCCCCTACAATGAGCAGTTCTTC
CASSRRDTGAPYNEQFF
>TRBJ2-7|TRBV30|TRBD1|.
TGTGCCTGGAGCCGGGACAGGGGTTACTACGAGCAGTACTTC
CAWSRDRGYYEQYF
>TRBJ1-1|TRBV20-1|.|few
TGCAGTGCTAGCTTGGTTTTGACAGGTGAAGCTTTCTTT
CSASLVLTGEAFF
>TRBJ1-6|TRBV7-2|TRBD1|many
TGTGCCAGCAGCGCCGGACAGGGGGTGTACAATTCACCCCTCCACTTT
CASSAGQGVYNSPLHF
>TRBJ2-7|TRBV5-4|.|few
TGTGCCAGCAGCTTGGGGTTGACTGAACGCGAGCAGTACTTC
CASSLGLTEREQYF
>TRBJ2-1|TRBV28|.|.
TGTGCCAGCAGTTTGGGGACCCCCGGGCACAATGAGCAGTTCTTC
CASSLGTPGHNEQFF
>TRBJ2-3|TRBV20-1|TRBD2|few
TGCAGTGCTAGAGATTCTCTAGCGGGGGGGCATTATAGCACAGATACGCAGTATTTT
CSARDSLAGGHYSTDTQYF
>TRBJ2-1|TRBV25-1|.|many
TGTGCCAGCAGTGAGTCGACAGACTACAATGAGCAGTTCTTC
CASSESTDYNEQFF
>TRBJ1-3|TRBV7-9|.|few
TGTGCCAGCAGCCTCCGGCAGGGATCAGGAAACACCATATATTTT
CASSLRQGSGNTIYF
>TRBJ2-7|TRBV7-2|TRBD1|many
TGTGCCAGCAGTTCCGACAGGGGGCCTTACGAGCAGTACTTC
CASSSDRGPYEQYF
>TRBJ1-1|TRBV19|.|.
TGTGCCAGTCAAATAGGACGGACAGCTTATGCTGAAGCTTTCTTT
CASQIGRTAYAEAFF
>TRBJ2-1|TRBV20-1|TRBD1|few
TGCAGTGTAGGGGGCAGCGGCTACAATGAGCAGTTCTTC
CSVGGSGYNEQFF
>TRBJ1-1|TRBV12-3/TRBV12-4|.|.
TGTGCCAGCAGTTTTTTCACTGAAGCTTTCTTT
CASSFFTEAFF
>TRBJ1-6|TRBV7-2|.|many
TGTGCCAGCAGCTTAGCGGGACATACTAATTCACCCCTCCACTTT
CASSLAGHTNSPLHF
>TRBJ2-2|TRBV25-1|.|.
TGTGCCAGCATGGAGCTCACCGGGGAGCTGTTTTTT
CASMELTGELFF
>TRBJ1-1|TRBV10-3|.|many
TGTGCCATCAGTGAGATCGGGGGAAGCAACACTGAAGCTTTCTTT
CAISEIGGSNTEAFF
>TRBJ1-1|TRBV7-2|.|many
TGTGCCAGCAGCGAATACTATGAAGCTTTCTTT
CASSEYYEAFF
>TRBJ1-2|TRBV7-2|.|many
TGTGCCAGCAGCCCTGGGCAAGGTTTTGGGGAAATACATGGCTACACCTTC
CASSPGQGFGEIHGYTF
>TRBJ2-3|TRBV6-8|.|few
TGTGCCAGCAGTTACGTCTCCACAGATACGCAGTATTTT
CASSYVSTDTQYF
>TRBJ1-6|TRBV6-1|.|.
TGTGCCAGCAGGGGGACGGGTTATAATTCACCCCTCCACTTT
CASRGTGYNSPLHF